This T cell receptor (beta chain) was identified during a study of shared T cell receptors in the human thymus. Using immunoSEQ multiplex PCR, the repertoire was profiled, and TCRdb retains in-frame clones only, with some absent. The sample includes about 380,000 clones, 85% to 95% seen only once; the top ten take 0.02%. CDR1 is SGHVS, CDR2 FNYEAQ, per germline. The CDR3 runs to 17 residues. V dropped 5 bases and J dropped 0; count of bases not matched to a gene: 11. Sequences were obtained from thymocytes. This clonotype was sampled from a human donor. The chain carries TRBV7-6 and TRBJ2-7, with 9 bases that match TRBD2. The chain's CDR3 is CASSTGSSGSLSYEQYF. CDR3 DNA sequence: TGTGCCAGCAGCACCGGAAGTAGCGGGAGTCTCTCCTACGAGCAGTACTTC.